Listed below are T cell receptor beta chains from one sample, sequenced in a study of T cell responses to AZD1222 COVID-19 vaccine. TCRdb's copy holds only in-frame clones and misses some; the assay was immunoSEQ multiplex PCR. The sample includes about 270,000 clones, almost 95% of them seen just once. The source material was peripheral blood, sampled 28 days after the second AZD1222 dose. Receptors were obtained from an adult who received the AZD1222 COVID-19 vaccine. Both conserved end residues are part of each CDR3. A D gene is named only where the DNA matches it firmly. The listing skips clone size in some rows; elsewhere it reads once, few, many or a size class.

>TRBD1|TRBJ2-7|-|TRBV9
TGTGCCAGCAGCGCATCCACAGGGGACGAGCAGTACTTC
CASSASTGDEQYF
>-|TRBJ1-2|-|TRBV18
TGTGCCAGCTCACCACAGGGGCCAGATGGCTACACCTTC
CASSPQGPDGYTF
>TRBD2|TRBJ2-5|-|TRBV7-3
TGTGCCAGCAGCTCCCCTCTAGCGGGGGGGCAAAAGACCCAGTACTTC
CASSSPLAGGQKTQYF
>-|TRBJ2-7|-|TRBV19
TGTGCCAGTAGTATAGGCCAGGGGCTATCCTACGAGCAGTACTTC
CASSIGQGLSYEQYF
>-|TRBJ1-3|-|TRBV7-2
TGTGCCAGCAGCTTAGGGGTAGCTGGAAACACCATATATTTT
CASSLGVAGNTIYF
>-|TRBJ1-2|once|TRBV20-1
TGCAGTCTACGGACTTATGGTGGCTACACCTTC
CSLRTYGGYTF
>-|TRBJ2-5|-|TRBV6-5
TGTGCCAGCAGGATAAAGGGCCTCCAAGAGACCCAGTACTTC
CASRIKGLQETQYF
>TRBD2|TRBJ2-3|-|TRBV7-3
TGTGCCAGCAGTTTGGCGGGAGGGCCAAGGGATACGCAGTATTTT
CASSLAGGPRDTQYF
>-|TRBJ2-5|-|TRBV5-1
TGCGCCAGCAGCTCGGGAATAGAGACCCAGTACTTC
CASSSGIETQYF
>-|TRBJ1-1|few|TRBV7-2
TGTGCCAGCAGCTTCGATGGGACTGAAGCTTTCTTT
CASSFDGTEAFF
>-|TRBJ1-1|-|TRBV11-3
TGTGCCAGCAGCTTGGAGGGGTGGAGCCTTCGGATGATGTCTGAAGCTTTCTTT
CASSLEGWSLRMMSEAFF
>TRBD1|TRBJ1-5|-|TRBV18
TGTGCCAGCTCACCCCGGACAGGGAGCAATCAGCCCCAGCATTTT
CASSPRTGSNQPQHF
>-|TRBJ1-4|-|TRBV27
TGTGCCAGCAGTACCAGACAGACAACTAATGAAAAACTGTTTTTT
CASSTRQTTNEKLFF
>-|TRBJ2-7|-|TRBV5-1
TGCGCCAGCAGCTTGTCCCCAGGGGCGAGCTACGAGCAGTACTTC
CASSLSPGASYEQYF
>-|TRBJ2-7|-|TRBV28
TGTGCCAGCAGTCCCGCCGGGACTGTAACCTACGAGCAGTACTTC
CASSPAGTVTYEQYF
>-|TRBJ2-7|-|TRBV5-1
TGCGCCAGCAGCCCTGGGGGCGGGAGACTGTACGAGCAGTACTTC
CASSPGGGRLYEQYF
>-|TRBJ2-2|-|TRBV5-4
TGTGCCAGCAGCTTTCAGGGCACCGGGGAGCTGTTTTTT
CASSFQGTGELFF
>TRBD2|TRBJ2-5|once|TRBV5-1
TGCGCCAGCAGCGCCGCCTTCCCTCCTTCACTAGCGGGAGGGGAGACCCAGTACTTC
CASSAAFPPSLAGGETQYF
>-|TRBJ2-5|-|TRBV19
TGTGCCAGTAGTATAGTTCAGGGCGGAGAGACCCAGTACTTC
CASSIVQGGETQYF
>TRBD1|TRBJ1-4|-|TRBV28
TGTGCCAGCAGTTCGGGACAGGGAAGGGATGAAAAACTGTTTTTT
CASSSGQGRDEKLFF
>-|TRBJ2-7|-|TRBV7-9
TGTGCCAGCAGCACTGACGCAGGGTACGAGCAGTACTTC
CASSTDAGYEQYF
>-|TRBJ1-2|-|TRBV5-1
TGCGCCAGCAGCTTGGGAGGGGTCTATGGCTACACCTTC
CASSLGGVYGYTF
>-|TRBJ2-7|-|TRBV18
TGTGCCAGCTCACCAGGGCAGACCTACGAGCAGTACTTC
CASSPGQTYEQYF
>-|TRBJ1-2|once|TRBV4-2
TGTGCCAGCAGCCAAGATCGGGGAAACCCCTATGGCTACACCTTC
CASSQDRGNPYGYTF
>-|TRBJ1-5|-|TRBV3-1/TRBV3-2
TGTGCCAGCAGCCCGACCCTGGGGGATCAGCCCCAGCATTTT
CASSPTLGDQPQHF
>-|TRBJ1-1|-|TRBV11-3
TGTGCCAGCAGCCCGTCAGGAGTTGGTGAAGCTTTCTTT
CASSPSGVGEAFF
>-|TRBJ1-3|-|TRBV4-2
TGTGCCAGCAGCATCACAGGGACGAACACCATATATTTT
CASSITGTNTIYF
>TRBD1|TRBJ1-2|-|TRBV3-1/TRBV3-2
TGTGCCAGCAGCCCAACCCCCGGGACAGGGGGCTACACCTTC
CASSPTPGTGGYTF
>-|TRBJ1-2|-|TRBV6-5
TGTGCCAGCAGCCAGGGGCCGTACTATGGCTACACCTTC
CASSQGPYYGYTF
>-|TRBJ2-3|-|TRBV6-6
TGTGCCAGCAGTAAACATGTGGAGAGCACAGATACGCAGTATTTT
CASSKHVESTDTQYF
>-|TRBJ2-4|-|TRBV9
TGTGCCAGCAGCAGAGGGGGGCAGAACATTCAGTACTTC
CASSRGGQNIQYF
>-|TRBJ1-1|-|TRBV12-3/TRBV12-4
TGTGCCAGCAGTTTGGGTGCGACAAAAGAAGCTTTCTTT
CASSLGATKEAFF
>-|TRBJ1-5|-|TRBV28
TGTGCCAGCAGTTTTTCGGCCCTCTCAGGCCATCAGCCCCAGCATTTT
CASSFSALSGHQPQHF
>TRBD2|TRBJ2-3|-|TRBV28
TGTGCCAGCAGGCGGACTAGCGGCACAGATACGCAGTATTTT
CASRRTSGTDTQYF
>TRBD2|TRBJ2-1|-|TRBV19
TGTGCCAGTAGTATAGCTGGGACTAGTAACAATGAGCAGTTCTTC
CASSIAGTSNNEQFF
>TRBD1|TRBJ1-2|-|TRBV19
TGTGCCAGTAGTACCTCTGGACAGGGGCCCTATGGCTACACCTTC
CASSTSGQGPYGYTF
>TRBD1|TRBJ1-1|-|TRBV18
TGTGCCAGCTCACCACGGACAGGGGGGAACACTGAAGCTTTCTTT
CASSPRTGGNTEAFF
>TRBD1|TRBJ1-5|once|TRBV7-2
TGTGCCAGCAGAACCGGGACAGGAGCCAATCAGCCCCAGCATTTT
CASRTGTGANQPQHF
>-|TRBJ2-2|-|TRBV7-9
TGTGCCAGCAGTCCCCAAAGCAGGGAGCTGTTTTTT
CASSPQSRELFF
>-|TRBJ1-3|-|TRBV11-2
TGTGCCAGCGGAAGAAACACCATATATTTT
CASGRNTIYF
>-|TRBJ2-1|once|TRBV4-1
TGCGCCAGCAGCCAAGATGGCGCTAGCGCCTACAATGAGCAGTTCTTC
CASSQDGASAYNEQFF
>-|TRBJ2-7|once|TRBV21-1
TGTGCCAGCAAGTTCCTCCTCGAGCAGTACTTC
CASKFLLEQYF
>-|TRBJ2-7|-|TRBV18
TGTGCCAGCTCACCAAGTATTTACGAGCAGTACTTC
CASSPSIYEQYF
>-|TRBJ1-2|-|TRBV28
TGTGCCAGCAGTTTGCCACTGAGTGGCTACACCTTC
CASSLPLSGYTF
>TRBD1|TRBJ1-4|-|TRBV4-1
TGCGCCAGCAGCCAAGACAGGGGGCGAGCTAATGAAAAACTGTTTTTT
CASSQDRGRANEKLFF
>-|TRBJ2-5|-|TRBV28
TGTGCCAGCAAAATACAAGGGGGCCAAGAGACCCAGTACTTC
CASKIQGGQETQYF
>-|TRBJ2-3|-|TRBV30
TGTGCCTGGAGTGGCGGTAGCACAGATACGCAGTATTTT
CAWSGGSTDTQYF
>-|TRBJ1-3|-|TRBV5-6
TGTGCCAGCAGTCCAGGAGCTTCGGCCGGAAACACCATATATTTT
CASSPGASAGNTIYF
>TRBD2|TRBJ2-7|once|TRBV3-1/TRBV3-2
TGTGCCAGCGGCACTAGCGTACCATACGAGCAGTACTTC
CASGTSVPYEQYF
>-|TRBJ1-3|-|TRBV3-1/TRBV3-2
TGTGCCAGCAGCCAACCAGGGATCGAAGGAAACACCATATATTTT
CASSQPGIEGNTIYF